This T cell receptor beta chain was documented in a study of brain T cells in children with intractable seizures. The data were produced by immunoSEQ multiplex PCR, yet TCRdb's version contains in-frame clones alone and is incomplete. The table includes roughly 80,000 clones, approximately 94% detected once. The CDR3 totals 16 residues. CDR1 MGHRA and CDR2 YSYEKL come from the germline V gene. The V segment lost 1 base and the J segment 3 bases; nucleotides outside the gene matches: 6. The sequence came from a boy in the first two years of life with tuberous sclerosis and intractable seizures. The gene calls are TRBV4-1 and TRBJ2-5; 9 bases align to TRBD2. The sequenced sample was peripheral blood, obtained at surgery. CDR3: CASSQGLAGRKETQYF. CDR3 in DNA: TGCGCCAGCAGCCAAGGTCTAGCGGGGAGAAAAGAGACCCAGTACTTC.